Included here is one T cell receptor beta chain sequence, with context. Its antigen remains unidentified. A sample-barcoded 5' primer and a J-beta primer mix were used in a second PCR of about 7 to 11 cycles. TCRdb called the 5' RACE reads again in MiXCR, with one record for every CDR3 protein. The sample contains 790,000 or so distinct CDR3 sequences, 35% to 50% of which appear only once. CDR3 length: 16 residues. Germline V gene sequence: CDR1 LGHDT, CDR2 YNNKEL (reference sequence). The record originates from a study of blood T cells in healthy people across ages. Overall study context: About one barcoded beta molecule per two T cells came from capture by template switching.

Findings of the study overall: When set beside aged donors, long-lived donors presented more naive CD4+ cells and higher diversity.

The specimen was blood. The gene calls are TRBV3-1 and TRBJ2-1, with D unclear. Judging by the DNA end, TRBJ2-7 fits better; the J call may be wrong. The TCR originated in an older man in good health. CDR3 in amino acids: CASSQEMRSSYNEQYF. The DNA of the CDR3 is TGTGCCAGCAGCCAAGAGATGCGCAGCTCCTACAATGAGCAGTACTTC.